Listed below are T cell receptor beta chains from one sample, sequenced in a study of CD8+CD57+ T cells in acquired aplastic anemia. TCRdb called the reads again in MiXCR, with one record for every CDR3 protein. This sample has 200,000 to 300,000 distinct CDR3 sequences, with roughly half found just once. Material for sequencing was sorted CD4+, CD8+, or CD8+CD57+ T cells (not recorded which) from PBMCs. Receptor source: a human donor with aplastic anemia. CDR3s include the opening cysteine and the closing phenylalanine or tryptophan. The D gene is left open where the match is weak. The size field is filled for only some rows; it gives once, few, many or a size class.

J gene	D gene	clone size	V gene	CDR3 protein	CDR3 DNA
TRBJ2-1	TRBD2	once	TRBV11-2	CASSRLAGGQVEQFF	TGTGCCAGCAGCCGACTAGCGGGAGGGCAGGTTGAGCAGTTCTTC
TRBJ1-2	TRBD1	NA	TRBV29-1	CSVSRQGLYGYTF	TGCAGCGTTAGTAGACAGGGCCTCTATGGCTACACCTTC
TRBJ1-5	TRBD1	NA	TRBV20-1	CSASQGDNQPQHF	TGCAGTGCCTCGCAGGGGGACAATCAGCCCCAGCATTTT
TRBJ2-7	TRBD2	NA	TRBV7-2	CASSSAGATYEQYF	TGTGCCAGCAGCTCAGCGGGGGCAACTTACGAGCAGTACTTC
TRBJ1-6	NA	NA	TRBV6-4	CASSFSSQSNSPLHF	TGTGCCAGCAGTTTTAGTTCGCAGAGTAATTCACCCCTCCACTTT
TRBJ1-5	NA	many	TRBV12-3/TRBV12-4	CASTLGGSNQPQHF	TGTGCCAGCACCCTAGGGGGAAGCAATCAGCCCCAGCATTTT
TRBJ2-3	NA	NA	TRBV4-3	CASSQEVDKDTQYF	TGCGCCAGCAGCCAAGAGGTGGACAAAGATACGCAGTATTTT
TRBJ1-5	NA	NA	TRBV6-5	CASSLGPSNQPQHF	TGTGCCAGCAGTCTGGGCCCCAGCAATCAGCCCCAGCATTTT
TRBJ2-1	NA	NA	TRBV28	CASSFEGGNEQFF	TGTGCCAGCAGTTTTGAGGGGGGTAATGAGCAGTTCTTC
TRBJ1-1	TRBD1	NA	TRBV6-2/TRBV6-3	CASRDFRMTGNEAFF	TGTGCCAGCAGAGATTTCCGGATGACAGGGAATGAAGCTTTCTTT
TRBJ1-2	NA	NA	TRBV14	CASSHRGLRGYTF	TGTGCCAGCAGCCACAGGGGCCTCAGGGGCTACACCTTC
TRBJ1-4	TRBD1	NA	TRBV7-9	CASSLRTGPGDEKLFF	TGTGCCAGCAGCCTGAGGACAGGGCCTGGGGATGAAAAACTGTTTTTT
TRBJ1-5	NA	many	TRBV7-9	CASSHSQGNQPQHF	TGTGCCAGCAGCCATAGCCAGGGCAATCAGCCCCAGCATTTT
TRBJ2-3	TRBD1	NA	TRBV30	CAWRGGQGSDTQYF	TGTGCCTGGAGAGGGGGACAGGGCAGTGATACGCAGTATTTT
TRBJ1-1	NA	NA	TRBV4-1	CASSQGTVNTEAFF	TGCGCCAGCAGCCAAGGGACAGTAAACACTGAAGCTTTCTTT
TRBJ2-7	NA	NA	TRBV5-1	CASSEGREQYF	TGCGCCAGCAGCGAGGGACGGGAGCAGTACTTC
TRBJ2-7	TRBD1	few	TRBV30	CAWTFGQGYEQYF	TGTGCCTGGACCTTCGGACAGGGTTACGAGCAGTACTTC
TRBJ1-5	TRBD1	NA	TRBV4-2	CASGNSQGVNQPQHF	TGTGCCAGCGGCAATTCACAGGGGGTCAATCAGCCCCAGCATTTT